The T cell receptor (beta chain) under discussion was sequenced for a study of cytomegalovirus exposure and HLA in healthy donors. Overall study findings and caveats: The classifier was said to identify cytomegalovirus status with high specificity and sensitivity.

Germline V lookup: CDR1 ENHRY, CDR2 SYGVKD. V shed 3 bases and J shed 6 bases, with 17 bases lying between them. The CDR3 runs to 15 residues. PCR employed 60 Vbeta and 13 Jbeta primers. The protocol was immunoSEQ multiplex PCR, while the TCRdb copy is restricted to in-frame clones and leaves out a portion. The sample shows around 95,000 clones, approximately 76% of them seen only once. As regards this clone: Its antigen is as yet unknown.

The chain combines TRBV10-3 with TRBJ1-1; a weak D match, TRBD1 (6 bases). Sequences were obtained from PBMCs. This TCR came from a man aged 25 to 40 in good health and CMV-seropositive. The DNA for the CDR3 is TGTGCCATCAGTGAAGTAGGCAGGGGAGTCCCTGAAGCTTTCTTT. Translating it yields CAISEVGRGVPEAFF.